Detailed here is one T cell receptor (beta chain). The data were produced by immunoSEQ multiplex PCR, yet TCRdb's version contains in-frame clones alone and is incomplete. The table has 50,000 or so clones, more than 90% seen once. The data originate from a study of T cell changes during pregnancy in multiple sclerosis. This CDR3 is 18 amino acids long. Germline assignment: CDR1 SGHTA and CDR2 FQGNSA. The V gene end was trimmed by 5 bases and the J gene end by 3 bases; junction bases not matched to a gene: 16. The receptor was derived from a female donor with multiple sclerosis, enrolled in a pregnancy study. V is TRBV7-2 and J is TRBJ2-4; 7 bases line up with TRBD2. Source: CD4+ T cells from peripheral blood mononuclear cells, taken before pregnancy. The CDR3, as DNA: TGTGCCAGCAGCCGAGACGGCGGGGGAGCAGGAGGCAAAAACATTCAGTACTTC. It specifies CASSRDGGGAGGKNIQYF.